The entry below gives a single T cell receptor beta chain sequence along with its context. Its antigen is not known. The CDR3 spans 13 residues. V lost 6 bases and J lost 7; bases outside the gene matches: 4. Germline lookup yields CDR1 DFQATT and CDR2 SNEGSKA (reference sequence). This sample was taken from a study of vaccination and CD4 T cells after COVID-19. Study information: Post-vaccine sample collection happened at a median of 72 days after dose two, ranging 14 to 241. Study outcomes and limitations: A median of around 90% of reactive clones, in convalescent patients, became evident only post-vaccination.

Cultured CD4+ T cells had their DNA profiled by the Oncomine TCR Beta short-read assay. After culture, CD4+ T cells served as the source for genomic DNA extraction. TCRdb reprocessed the PCR reads via MiXCR and lists one record per CDR3 protein. The sample comprises around 25,000 distinct CDR3 sequences, roughly 70% of which are singletons, and under 20% rests with the top ten. The treatment is: approximately 10-day PBMC culture with coronavirus spike peptide pools or control peptides (ViraFEST assay). Cells received half-medium changes with fresh IL-2 medium on days 3 and 7. The receptor's source is a human donor who received a COVID-19 vaccine. The chain has TRBV20-1 and TRBJ2-5; 14 bases are a match to TRBD2. The material sequenced was CD4+ T cells from blood, cultured in vitro, taken after SARS-CoV-2 vaccination. In nucleotides, the CDR3 is TGCAGTGCCGGTGGGACTAGCGGGGGGACCCAGTACTTC. Its protein product is CSAGGTSGGTQYF.